The sequence of this T cell receptor (beta chain) was determined in a study of cytomegalovirus exposure and HLA in healthy donors. Turning to the study itself: A subsequent analysis stated that the 100 to 150 validation repertoires were run on the same platform as the roughly 670 first-cohort repertoires. General study findings and limits: It was found in a later analysis that first-cohort TCR clusters tended to co-occur in the 95 to 150 validation repertoires.

Profiled with immunoSEQ multiplex PCR; TCRdb holds only in-frame clones, not every one. Of about 190,000 clones listed, more than 75% are singletons. The donors were members of the validation cohort, which comprised 90 to 150 subjects and was separate from the first cohort of 666 subjects. Germline V gives CDR1 SGHDN, CDR2 FVKESK. The V end lost 0 bases, the J end lost 7 bases, and 7 bases lay between the germline ends. This CDR3 has 13 amino acids. This clone was observed a few times. Its antigen is not known. This sequence was found in a young woman in good health and CMV-seronegative. This chain links TRBV14 with TRBJ2-1; tentatively, D is TRBD1 (5 bases). Sequencing was done on a sample of PBMCs. CDR3 sequence: CASSQEAGNEQFF. Written as DNA, the CDR3 is TGTGCCAGCAGCCAAGAAGCAGGGAATGAGCAGTTCTTC. The full variable domain, with the rest looked up from reference TRBV14 and TRBJ2-1, is EAGVTQFPSHSVIEKGQTVTLRCDPISGHDNLYWYRRVMGKEIKFLLHFVKESKQDESGMPNNRFLAERTGGTYSTLKVQPAELEDSGVYFCASSQEAGNEQFFGPGTRLTVL.